A single sample is the source of the 27 T cell receptor beta chains below, sequenced in a study of blood T cell repertoires in COVID-19. Libraries were prepared by immunoSEQ multiplex PCR; TCRdb keeps only in-frame clonotypes and omits some of them. This sample carries more than 40,000 clones, more than 75% of them seen once, and the ten largest clones take just over 9.5%. Sample: peripheral blood. These receptors were obtained from a man over 45 with active COVID-19.

This clone came up a few times. The V and J genes are TRBV4-3 and TRBJ1-2; 8 bases map to TRBD1. V lost 0 bases, J lost 7 bases, and 4 bases stayed unmatched. Germline values: CDR1 LGHNA, CDR2 YSLEER. The CDR3 runs to 14 residues. The CDR3 reads CASSQDRQGPGYTF. DNA of the CDR3: TGCGCCAGCAGCCAAGATCGACAGGGGCCTGGCTACACCTTC.

The rearrangement uses TRBV27 and TRBJ2-3; a possible D gene is TRBD1 (5 bases). The CDR3 runs to 14 residues. Germline V gives CDR1 MNHEY, CDR2 SMNVEV (reference sequence). V was cut by 8 bases and J by 0 bases, with 12 bases left in between. CDR3 amino acids: CASRLGPSTDTQYF. In nucleotides, the CDR3 is TGTGCCAGCCGGCTGGGGCCTAGCACAGATACGCAGTATTTT.

The rearrangement links TRBV7-6 to TRBJ2-2; the D gene is possibly TRBD2 (5 bases). V was shortened by 1 base and J by 4 bases, with 10 bases between the two germline ends. This CDR3 has 15 amino acids. CDR1 is SGHVS and CDR2 is FNYEAQ in the germline V gene. CDR3: CASSLVRGGTGELFF. The CDR3 DNA reads TGTGCCAGCAGCTTAGTTCGGGGTGGCACCGGGGAGCTGTTTTTT.

The V gene is TRBV7-9, the J gene TRBJ2-1; weak D call: TRBD1 (6 bases). This CDR3 is 15 amino acids long. V was shortened by 5 bases and J by 15 bases, with 26 bases between the two germline ends. Germline CDR1 and CDR2: SEHNR and FQNEAQ (reference sequence). The CDR3 protein is CASSPSRGGSARGFF. DNA of the CDR3: TGTGCCAGCAGCCCCTCCCGAGGGGGTTCTGCTAGGGGGTTCTTC. Supplemented by reference TRBV7-9 and TRBJ2-1, the full variable domain reads DTGVSQNPRHKITKRGQNVTFRCDPISEHNRLYWYRQTLGQGPEFLTYFQNEAQLEKSRLLSDRFSAERPKGSFSTLEIQRTEQGDSAMYLCASSPSRGGSARGFFGPGTRLTVL.

The V call is TRBV7-2, the J call TRBJ2-7, with D tentatively TRBD2 (5 bases). CDR3 length: 12 residues. The germline V gene encodes CDR1 SGHTA and CDR2 FQGNSA. Trimming pared 11 bases from V and 10 bases from J, leaving 21 bases between. The CDR3 here is CACGLSLGNQYF. CDR3 sequence (DNA): TGTGCCTGTGGACTGAGTCTAGGGAATCAGTACTTC.

The chain is built from TRBV4-1 and TRBJ2-7; 8 bases match TRBD1. V trimming: 4 bases; J trimming: 7 bases; junction bases outside the gene matches: 15. The CDR3 spans 16 residues. Germline CDR1 reads MGHRA; CDR2 reads YSYEKL. CDR3 loop: CASSRLGSLTGGEQYF. The CDR3 coding sequence is TGCGCCAGCAGCCGCTTGGGGAGCCTCACAGGGGGGGAGCAGTACTTC.

Notes on this clone: Other DNA sequences from this sample encode an identical CDR3 as well. The chain couples TRBV19 to TRBJ1-2, with TRBD1 matching 10 bases. CDR1 is LNHDA, CDR2 SQIVND, per germline (reference sequence). This CDR3 has 13 residues. The J segment lost 2 bases and the V segment lost 6 bases, leaving 0 bases of the junction unmatched. CDR3 nucleotide sequence: TGTGCCAGTAGGGGACAGGGGAACTATGGCTACACCTTC. It specifies CASRGQGNYGYTF.

The chain links TRBV5-1 to TRBJ2-7; 7 bases align to TRBD1. V gave up 3 bases and J gave up 7 bases; unmatched junction bases: 19. The CDR3 has 17 residues. Germline V CDR1 and CDR2: SGHRS, YFSETQ. The CDR3 loop is CASSSSRQGQSPREQYF. As DNA, the CDR3 is TGCGCCAGCAGCTCCTCCCGACAGGGCCAATCCCCACGGGAGCAGTACTTC.

CDR3: CASSSLRIGSTDTQYF. The CDR3 DNA reads as TGCGCCAGCAGCTCGCTCAGGATTGGGAGCACAGATACGCAGTATTTT. This chain connects TRBV5-1 to TRBJ2-3; D is unclear. The CDR3 consists of 16 residues. The V gene's germline CDR1 is SGHRS and CDR2 YFSETQ. Trimming removed 3 bases at V and 0 bases at J, with 14 bases between.

This chain joins TRBV21-1 and TRBJ2-3; the table's D call, TRBD2, was not checked against the DNA. TRBV21-1 counts as a pseudogene. This CDR3 is 19 amino acids long. The chain's CDR3 is CASSNLLAGGPRSTDTQYF. The CDR3 nucleotides are TGTGCCAGCAGCAACCTACTGGCGGGAGGGCCTAGGTCAACAGATACGCAGTATTTT.

V and J are TRBV6-4 and TRBJ1-1; TRBD1 agrees at 7 bases. This CDR3 has 14 residues. Germline V gives CDR1 MRHNA, CDR2 SNTAGT. V shed 6 bases and J 4 bases; nucleotides not matched to a gene: 8. CDR3 in amino acids: CASSPTGPPTEAFF. The CDR3 coding sequence is TGTGCCAGCAGCCCGACAGGGCCCCCCACTGAAGCTTTCTTT.

This chain links TRBV3-1 (or the pseudogene TRBV3-2) with TRBJ2-3; 9 positions match TRBD2. The CDR3 is made up of 16 amino acids. Germline V gene data show CDR1 as LGHDT and CDR2 as YNNKEL (reference sequence). V was clipped by 4 bases and J by 2 bases; unmatched bases: 7. The CDR3 loop reads CASSLSGTSHTDTQYF. CDR3 DNA: TGTGCCAGCAGCCTCTCCGGGACTAGCCACACAGATACGCAGTATTTT.

The rearrangement uses TRBV5-1 and TRBJ1-2; TRBD1 matches at 8 bases. The CDR3 is made up of 14 amino acids. The germline CDR1 and CDR2 sequences are SGHRS and YFSETQ. V lost 4 bases to trimming and J lost 0 bases; unmatched junction nucleotides: 2. CDR3: CASSRDRSNYGYTF. The CDR3 DNA reads TGCGCCAGCAGCCGGGACAGGTCTAACTATGGCTACACCTTC.

This rearrangement joins TRBV7-8 to TRBJ2-2; 7 bases match TRBD2. Looked up from germline, CDR1 is SGHVS and CDR2 is FQNEAQ. V lost 4 bases to trimming and J lost 10 bases; unmatched junction nucleotides: 6. The CDR3 sequence is 13 residues long. CDR3 coding DNA: TGTGCCAGCAGCTCCCGACTAGCCGAGGAGCTGTTTTTT. This sequence encodes CASSSRLAEELFF.

The chain combines TRBV5-4 with TRBJ2-2; TRBD1 matches 7 bases. V shed 4 bases, J shed 8 bases, and the junction held 23 bases outside the gene matches. Germline loops: CDR1 SGHNT, CDR2 YYREEE (reference sequence). This CDR3 region has 19 residues. In DNA form, the CDR3 reads TGTGCCAGCAGCACTAATACACCCCGACAGGGCGTTACGTGGGGGGAGCTGTTTTTT. Its protein product is CASSTNTPRQGVTWGELFF.

The CDR3: CASSPGGLAEAFF. CDR3 nucleotides: TGTGCCAGCAGCCCAGGGGGTCTAGCTGAAGCTTTCTTT. The rearrangement uses TRBV5-4 and TRBJ1-1, with 7 positions matching TRBD1. V gave up 4 bases and J gave up 6 bases; unmatched junction bases: 6. Germline CDR1 reads SGHNT; CDR2 reads YYREEE (reference sequence). The CDR3 has 13 amino acids.

Points on this clone: At one end the junction does not follow the germline gene, possibly because of a read error. The rearrangement joins TRBV6-5 to TRBJ1-1; D perhaps matches TRBD1 (5 bases). Per germline, CDR1 MNHEY and CDR2 SVGAGI. The CDR3 is made up of 12 amino acids. For the CDR3, the DNA is TGTGTCAGCAGCCGCGGGAGGGGTGAAGCTTTCTTT. Translated: CVSSRGRGEAFF.

The count of this clone is one. V gene TRBV7-6 combines with J gene TRBJ1-2, with D tentatively TRBD1 (5 bases). CDR3 length: 15 residues. Trimming stripped 4 bases from V and 4 bases from J, with 16 bases between. The germline V gene has CDR1 SGHVS and CDR2 FNYEAQ. The CDR3 loop is CASSSRTTDFYGYTF. The CDR3 DNA follows: TGTGCCAGCAGCTCCCGAACGACAGACTTCTATGGCTACACCTTC.

The chain recombines TRBV10-1 with TRBJ2-1; 16 bases fit TRBD2. V lost 8 bases to trimming and J lost 8 bases; unmatched junction nucleotides: 6. CDR1 and CDR2 from the germline V gene are WNHNN and SYGVQD (reference sequence). The CDR3 is 15 residues long. This chain's CDR3 is CASSGTSGGAHEQFF. The DNA for the CDR3 is TGCGCCAGCTCCGGGACTAGCGGGGGGGCCCATGAGCAGTTCTTC.

Regarding this clone: The identical CDR3 is also encoded by other nucleotide sequences in the sample. The chain carries TRBV5-1 and TRBJ2-3; D may be TRBD2 (5 bases). Germline V gene lookup returns CDR1 SGHRS and CDR2 YFSETQ. V was pared by 2 bases and J by 1 base, with 5 bases between. The CDR3 is 13 amino acids. The CDR3 DNA sequence: TGCGCCAGCAGCTTCGGGGGCACAGATACGCAGTATTTT. Residues: CASSFGGTDTQYF.

The gene calls are TRBV7-2 and TRBJ1-3, with D tentatively TRBD1 (5 bases). This CDR3 spans 16 amino acids. Trimming cost V 5 bases and J 3 bases, with 17 bases left between them. Germline CDR1 SGHTA, CDR2 FQGNSA. Here the CDR3 reads CASSPYAGEGGNTIYF. The CDR3 region has the DNA TGTGCCAGCAGCCCTTATGCGGGGGAAGGTGGAAACACCATATATTTT.

The rearrangement joins TRBV6-2 or TRBV6-3 to TRBJ2-7; D is ambiguous. CDR3 length: 11 amino acids. The germline gives CDR1 MNHEY, CDR2 SVGEGT. V lost 4 bases and J lost 2, with 3 bases in between. CDR3 bases: TGTGCCAGCAGTTCCACCTACGAGCAGTACTTC. Translation: CASSSTYEQYF.

The chain recombines TRBV10-3 with TRBJ1-1; the D gene is possibly TRBD1 (6 bases). CDR1 is ENHRY, CDR2 SYGVKD, per germline. Trimming stripped 4 bases from V and 1 base from J, with 19 bases between. CDR3 size: 17 residues. The DNA for the CDR3 is TGTGCCATCAGTGCGTCGCAGGGGCAAAACTCGAACACTGAAGCTTTCTTT. Its protein is CAISASQGQNSNTEAFF.

This clone was found a few times. An end of the junction does not agree with germline; a read error may underlie this. The gene calls are TRBV7-8 and TRBJ2-7; tentatively, D is TRBD1 (6 bases). The CDR3 extends over 14 amino acids. The germline V gene encodes CDR1 SGHVS and CDR2 FQNEAQ. The DNA of the CDR3 is TGTGCCAGCAGCTTACAGCGGACCAGGGGAATCTTGCACTTC. It encodes CASSLQRTRGILHF.

The table lists this clone with a few counts. The gene calls are TRBV6-6 and TRBJ1-5; tentative D call: TRBD1 (6 bases). The CDR3 is 16 amino acids. Trimming stripped 2 bases from V and 0 bases from J, with 11 bases between. Germline V gene data show CDR1 as MNHNY and CDR2 as SVGAGI (reference sequence). Here the CDR3 reads CASSYRTALSNQPQHF. CDR3 DNA sequence: TGTGCCAGCAGTTACAGGACAGCCCTTAGCAATCAGCCCCAGCATTTT.

V gene TRBV30 combines with J gene TRBJ1-1; D remains unclear. The CDR3 extends over 11 amino acids. Trimming removed 4 bases at V and 2 bases at J, with 5 bases between. Germline V CDR1 and CDR2: GTSNPN, SVGIG (reference sequence). CDR3 in DNA: TGTGCCTGGAAGCGAAACACTGAAGCTTTCTTT. Translation: CAWKRNTEAFF.

This CDR3 reads CASSNRQGANTEAFF. The CDR3 DNA is TGTGCCAGCAGCAATAGACAGGGGGCGAACACTGAAGCTTTCTTT. The rearrangement uses TRBV9 and TRBJ1-1; 10 bases line up with TRBD1. CDR3 length: 15 residues. Trimming cost V 4 bases and J 1 base; bases outside gene matches: 4. CDR1 and CDR2 (germline): SGDLS, YYNGEE. Supplemented by reference TRBV9 and TRBJ1-1, the full variable domain reads DSGVTQTPKHLITATGQRVTLRCSPRSGDLSVYWYQQSLDQGLQFLIQYYNGEERAKGNILERFSAQQFPDLHSELNLSSLELGDSALYFCASSNRQGANTEAFFGQGTRLTVV.